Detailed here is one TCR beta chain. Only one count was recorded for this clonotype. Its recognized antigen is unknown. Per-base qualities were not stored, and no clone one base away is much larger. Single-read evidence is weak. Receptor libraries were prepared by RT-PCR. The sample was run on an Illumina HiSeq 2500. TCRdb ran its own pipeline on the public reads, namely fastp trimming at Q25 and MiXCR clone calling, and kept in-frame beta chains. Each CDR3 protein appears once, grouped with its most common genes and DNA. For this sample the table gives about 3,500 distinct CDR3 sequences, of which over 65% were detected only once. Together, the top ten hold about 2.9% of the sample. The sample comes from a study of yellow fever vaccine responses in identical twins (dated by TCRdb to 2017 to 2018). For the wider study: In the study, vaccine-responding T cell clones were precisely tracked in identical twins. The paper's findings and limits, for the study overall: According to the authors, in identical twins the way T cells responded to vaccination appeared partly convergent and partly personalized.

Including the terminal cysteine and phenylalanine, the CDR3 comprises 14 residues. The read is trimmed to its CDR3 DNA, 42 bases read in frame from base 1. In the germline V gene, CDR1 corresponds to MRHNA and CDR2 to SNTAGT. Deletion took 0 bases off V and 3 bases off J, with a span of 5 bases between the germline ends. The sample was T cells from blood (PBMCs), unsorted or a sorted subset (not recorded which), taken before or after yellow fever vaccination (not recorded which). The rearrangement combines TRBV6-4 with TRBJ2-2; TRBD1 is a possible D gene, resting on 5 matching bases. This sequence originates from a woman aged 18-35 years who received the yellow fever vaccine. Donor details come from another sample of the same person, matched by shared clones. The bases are TGTGCCAGCAGTGACTCGACAGACACCGGGGAGCTGTTTTTT. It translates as CASSDSTDTGELFF.